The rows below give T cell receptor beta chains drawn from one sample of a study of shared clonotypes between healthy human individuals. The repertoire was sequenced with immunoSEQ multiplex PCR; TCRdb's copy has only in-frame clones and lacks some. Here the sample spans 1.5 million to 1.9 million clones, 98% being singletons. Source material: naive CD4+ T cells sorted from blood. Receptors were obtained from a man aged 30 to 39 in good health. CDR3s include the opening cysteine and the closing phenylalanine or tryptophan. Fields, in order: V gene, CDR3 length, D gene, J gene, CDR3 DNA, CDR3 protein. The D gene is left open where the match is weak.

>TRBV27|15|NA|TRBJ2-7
TGTGCCAGCAGTAAACAGGGAGTAGGCTCCTACGAGCAGTACTTC
CASSKQGVGSYEQYF
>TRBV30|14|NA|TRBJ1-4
TGTGCCTGGAGTCCGGGACTGCTGAATGAAAAACTGTTTTTT
CAWSPGLLNEKLFF
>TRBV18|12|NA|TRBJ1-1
TGTGCCAGCTCACCAGGGGGAAACGGAGCTTTCTTT
CASSPGGNGAFF
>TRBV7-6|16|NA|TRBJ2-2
TGTGCCAGCAGCTTAGGTCCTCGGGGATACACCGGGGAGCTGTTTTTT
CASSLGPRGYTGELFF
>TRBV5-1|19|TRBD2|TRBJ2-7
TGCGCCAGCAGCTTGGTACTCCAGGGACTAGCGGGAGCCCCCCCGACTTGGTACTTC
CASSLVLQGLAGAPPTWYF
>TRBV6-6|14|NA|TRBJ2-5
TGTGCCAGCAGTTACAGTCAAACCAAAGAGACCCAGTACTTC
CASSYSQTKETQYF
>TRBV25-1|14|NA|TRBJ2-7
TGCGCCCCTTTAGAGAAAATAGGGGAATCCGAGCAGTACTTC
CAPLEKIGESEQYF
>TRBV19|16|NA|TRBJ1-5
TGTGCCAGTACCACATCCGGGAGACATACGAATCAGCCCCAGCATTTT
CASTTSGRHTNQPQHF
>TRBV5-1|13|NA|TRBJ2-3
TGCGCCAGCAGCTTGGTACCGGCAGATACGCAGTATTTT
CASSLVPADTQYF
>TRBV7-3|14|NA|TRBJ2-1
TGTGCCAGCAGCTCTAGGCAGGGGTCCTATGAGCAGTTCTTC
CASSSRQGSYEQFF
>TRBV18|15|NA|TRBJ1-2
TGTGCCAGCTCCCCCTTGCCAGCCCAGCTTTATGGCTACACCTTC
CASSPLPAQLYGYTF
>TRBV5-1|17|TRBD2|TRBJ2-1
TGCGCCAGCAGCTTGACCTCTAGCGGGACGGCTTACAATGAGCAGTTCTTC
CASSLTSSGTAYNEQFF
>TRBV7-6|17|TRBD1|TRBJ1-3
TGTGCCAGCAGCTTAGGTTCGCAGGGGGCCTCTGGAAACACCATATATTTT
CASSLGSQGASGNTIYF
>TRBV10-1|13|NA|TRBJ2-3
TGCGCCAGCAGTGATAAGGGTGCAGATACGCAGTATTTT
CASSDKGADTQYF
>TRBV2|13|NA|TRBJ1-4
TGTGCCAGCAATCCCCACCGTAATGAAAAACTGTTTTTT
CASNPHRNEKLFF